This T cell receptor beta chain came from a study of radiation and T cells in renal cell carcinoma. Libraries were prepared by immunoSEQ multiplex PCR; TCRdb keeps only in-frame clonotypes and omits some of them. The sample has 140,000 or so clones, approximately 86% seen once. As for time point: blood 4 weeks post-SBRT, at nephrectomy. Treatment meaning: 15 Gy SBRT to primary tumor, nephrectomy 4 weeks later. This TCR came from a woman aged 45-65 years with renal cell carcinoma. The sample was blood, taken from a patient whose treatment included radiotherapy and nephrectomy.

CDR3 sequence (DNA): TGTGCCAGCAGCTTGAGGGCTACTCAAGAGACCCAGTACTTC. The encoded protein is CASSLRATQETQYF. The chain joins TRBV7-9 to TRBJ2-5, with TRBD2 as a possible D gene (5 bases). Germline V gives CDR1 SEHNR, CDR2 FQNEAQ (reference sequence). The V and J ends lost 3 bases and 2 bases respectively, with 10 bases between them. The CDR3 loop spans 14 amino acids.